Below are 2 T cell receptor beta chains sequenced from a single sample in a study of blood T cell repertoires in COVID-19. This table comes from immunoSEQ multiplex PCR, and its TCRdb copy is limited to in-frame clones, with some not included. The sample consists of some 200,000 clones, roughly 90% of them appearing once. Sequenced sample: PBMCs or T cells enriched from blood (not recorded which). The receptors stem from a man younger than 35 with acute COVID-19.

This clone was seen once. The V call is TRBV6-4, the J call TRBJ2-2; 11 bases line up with TRBD1. Germline values: CDR1 MRHNA, CDR2 SNTAGT. CDR3 length equals 16 residues. The V and J ends lost 0 bases and 6 bases, in that order; junction bases with no gene match: 3. The CDR3 DNA reads TGTGCCAGCAGTGACTCCGGGACAGGGGGGGCCGGGGAGCTGTTTTTT. Translation: CASSDSGTGGAGELFF.

The gene calls are TRBV29-1 and TRBJ2-3; D is perhaps TRBD2 (6 bases). The CDR3 extends over 13 amino acids. CDR1 SQVTM and CDR2 ANQGSEA come from the germline V gene. V lost 8 bases to trimming and J lost 3 bases, with 15 bases between them. CDR3: CSFQRESTDTQYF. Here the CDR3 DNA reads TGCAGCTTCCAACGGGAGAGTACAGATACGCAGTATTTT.